This passage covers 9 T cell receptor beta chains from one sample sequenced in a study of blood T cells in healthy people across ages. Sample-barcoded 5' priming and a J-beta primer mix drove a second PCR of roughly 6 to 12 cycles. TCRdb re-called the 5' RACE reads through MiXCR, storing one row per CDR3 protein. Here the sample spans more than 700,000 distinct CDR3 sequences, about half being singletons. The sequenced sample was blood. All receptors come from a man older than 75 in good health.

This chain connects TRBV9 to TRBJ2-2; D not resolved. Germline V gene sequence: CDR1 SGDLS, CDR2 YYNGEE. The CDR3 loop spans 15 amino acids. With 1 base removed from V and 3 bases from J, the gap between germline ends came to 10 bases. CDR3 sequence: CASSVTQAYTGELFF. CDR3 bases: TGTGCCAGCAGCGTAACCCAGGCCTACACCGGGGAGCTGTTTTTT.

The rearrangement links TRBV25-1 to TRBJ1-1; D is uncertain. V dropped 3 bases and J dropped 4 bases, with 15 bases sitting between them. CDR3 length: 15 amino acids. Germline assignment: CDR1 MGHDK and CDR2 SYGVNS. DNA of the CDR3: TGTGCCAGCAGTGATAGGCAGGTCGGTAGCACTGAAGCTTTCTTT. This sequence encodes CASSDRQVGSTEAFF.

The chain carries TRBV29-1 and TRBJ2-3; 15 bases agree with TRBD2. V gave up 7 bases and J gave up 2 bases; unmatched junction bases: 7. Germline V gene lookup returns CDR1 SQVTM and CDR2 ANQGSEA. The CDR3 runs to 16 residues. The CDR3 DNA reads as TGCAGCGCTATGGGACTAGCGGGAGGTCACACAGATACGCAGTATTTT. Protein sequence: CSAMGLAGGHTDTQYF.

The chain carries TRBV29-1 and TRBJ2-1; 10 bases map to TRBD1. This CDR3 has 15 amino acids. V lost 3 bases, J lost 12 bases, and 14 bases stayed unmatched. CDR1 is SQVTM and CDR2 is ANQGSEA in the germline V gene. This chain's CDR3 is CSVDDTGQGRVGQFF. CDR3 bases: TGCAGCGTTGATGACACGGGACAGGGGCGAGTTGGGCAGTTCTTC.

CDR3 bases: TGTGCTAGTGGTTTTGAGGCTAAGGGGGCCGAAGATACGCAGTATTTT. Its protein is CASGFEAKGAEDTQYF. The rearrangement links TRBV12-5 to TRBJ2-3, with 7 nucleotides matching TRBD1. This CDR3 has 16 residues. V dropped 3 bases and J dropped 5; count of bases not matched to a gene: 11. Per germline, CDR1 LGHNT and CDR2 FRNRAP.

The CDR3 spells CASSQEWQVNYGYTF. The CDR3 DNA follows: TGCGCCAGCAGCCAAGAGTGGCAGGTTAACTATGGCTACACCTTC. The J gene is TRBJ1-2, the V gene TRBV4-3, with D uncertain. The CDR3 is 15 residues long. From germline, CDR1 is LGHNA and CDR2 YSLEER. Deletions cut 0 bases from V and 1 base from J, with 9 bases between.

This rearrangement joins TRBV20-1 to TRBJ2-1, with 7 bases matching TRBD1. Germline values: CDR1 DFQATT, CDR2 SNEGSKA (reference sequence). The CDR3 is 15 amino acids. The J segment lost 2 bases and the V segment lost 5 bases, leaving 9 bases of the junction unmatched. CDR3 residues: CSAPGQVLTYNEQFF. The CDR3 DNA sequence: TGCAGTGCTCCCGGACAGGTTTTAACCTACAATGAGCAGTTCTTC.

Regarding this clonotype: A much larger clone is a single base away; this may be a read error. The chain links TRBV9 to TRBJ2-1, with D possibly being TRBD2 (7 bases). The J call may be faulty, since TRBJ2-7 better matches the DNA end. This CDR3 contains 15 residues. In germline, CDR1 is SGDLS, CDR2 YYNGEE. The CDR3, as DNA: TGTGCCAGCAGCGTAGGGGGGGGGCCATACAATGAGCAGTACTTC. This gives the protein CASSVGGGPYNEQYF.

This clonotype was recorded at least ten times. The chain recombines TRBV5-1 with TRBJ2-5; D gene uncertain. Trimming shortened V by 4 bases and J by 3 bases, and 10 bases separated the two germline ends. CDR3 length equals 13 residues. Germline V CDR1 and CDR2: SGHRS, YFSETQ. This chain's CDR3 is CASSRQGEETQYF. CDR3 nucleotide sequence: TGCGCCAGCAGCCGCCAAGGTGAAGAGACCCAGTACTTC.